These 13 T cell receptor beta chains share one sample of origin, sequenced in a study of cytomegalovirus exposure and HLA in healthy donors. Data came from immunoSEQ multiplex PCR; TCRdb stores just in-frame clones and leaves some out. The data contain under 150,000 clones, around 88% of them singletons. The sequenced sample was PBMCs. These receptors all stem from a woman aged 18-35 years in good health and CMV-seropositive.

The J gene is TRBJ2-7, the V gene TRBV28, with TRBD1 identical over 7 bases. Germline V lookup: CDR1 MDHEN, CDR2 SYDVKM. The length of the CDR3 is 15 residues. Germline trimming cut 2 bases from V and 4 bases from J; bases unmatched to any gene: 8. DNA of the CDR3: TGTGCCAGCAGTTTAGTTCCGACAGGGTCATACGAGCAGTACTTC. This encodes CASSLVPTGSYEQYF.

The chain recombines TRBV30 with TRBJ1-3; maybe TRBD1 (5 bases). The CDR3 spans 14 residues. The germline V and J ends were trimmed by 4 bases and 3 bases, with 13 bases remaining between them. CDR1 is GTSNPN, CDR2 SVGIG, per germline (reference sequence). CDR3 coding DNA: TGTGCCTGGAAGCGGGGGATGAATGGAAACACCATATATTTT. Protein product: CAWKRGMNGNTIYF.

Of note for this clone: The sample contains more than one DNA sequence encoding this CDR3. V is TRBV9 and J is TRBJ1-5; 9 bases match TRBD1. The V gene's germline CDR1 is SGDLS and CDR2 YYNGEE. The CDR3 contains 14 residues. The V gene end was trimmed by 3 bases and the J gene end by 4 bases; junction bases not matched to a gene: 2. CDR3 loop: CASSATGGNQPQHF. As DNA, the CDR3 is TGTGCCAGCAGCGCGACAGGGGGGAATCAGCCCCAGCATTTT.

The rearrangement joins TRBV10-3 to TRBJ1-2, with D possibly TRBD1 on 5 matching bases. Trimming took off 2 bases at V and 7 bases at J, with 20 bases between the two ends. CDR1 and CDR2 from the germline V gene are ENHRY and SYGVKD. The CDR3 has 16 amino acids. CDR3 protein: CAISERREGNGSGYTF. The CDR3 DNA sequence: TGTGCCATCAGTGAGAGGCGGGAGGGGAATGGGTCTGGCTACACCTTC.

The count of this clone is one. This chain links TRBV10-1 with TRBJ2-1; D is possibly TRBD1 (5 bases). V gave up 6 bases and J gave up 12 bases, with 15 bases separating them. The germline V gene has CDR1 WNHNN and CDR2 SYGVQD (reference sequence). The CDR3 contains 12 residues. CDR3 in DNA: TGCGCCAGCAGCTACTCAGGGATAGGGCAGTTCTTC. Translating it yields CASSYSGIGQFF.

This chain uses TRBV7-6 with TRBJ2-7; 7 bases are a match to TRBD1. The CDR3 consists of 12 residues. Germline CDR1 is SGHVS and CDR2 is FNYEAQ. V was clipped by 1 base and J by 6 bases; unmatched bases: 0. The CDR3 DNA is TGTGCCAGCAGCTTAGACAGGGGCGAGCAGTACTTC. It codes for CASSLDRGEQYF.

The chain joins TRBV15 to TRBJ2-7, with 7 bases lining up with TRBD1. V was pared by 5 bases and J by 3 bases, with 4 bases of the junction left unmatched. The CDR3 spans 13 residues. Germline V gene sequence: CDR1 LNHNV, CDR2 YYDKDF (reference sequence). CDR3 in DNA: TGTGCCACCAGCGGACAGGACCACTACGAGCAGTACTTC. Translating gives CATSGQDHYEQYF. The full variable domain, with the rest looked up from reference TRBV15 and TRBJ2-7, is DAMVIQNPRYQVTQFGKPVTLSCSQTLNHNVMYWYQQKSSQAPKLLFHYYDKDFNNEADTPDNFQSRRPNTSFCFLDIRSPGLGDTAMYLCATSGQDHYEQYFGPGTRLTVT.

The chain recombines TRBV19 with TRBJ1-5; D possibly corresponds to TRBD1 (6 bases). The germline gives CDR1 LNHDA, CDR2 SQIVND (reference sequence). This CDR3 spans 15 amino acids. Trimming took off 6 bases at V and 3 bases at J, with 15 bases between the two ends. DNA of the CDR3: TGTGCCAGTAGCTTCGGTGAGGGGGTCAATCAGCCCCAGCATTTT. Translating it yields CASSFGEGVNQPQHF. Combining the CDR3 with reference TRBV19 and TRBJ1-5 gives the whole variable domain DGGITQSPKYLFRKEGQNVTLSCEQNLNHDAMYWYRQDPGQGLRLIYYSQIVNDFQKGDIAEGYSVSREKKESFPLTVTSAQKNPTAFYLCASSFGEGVNQPQHFGDGTRLSIL.

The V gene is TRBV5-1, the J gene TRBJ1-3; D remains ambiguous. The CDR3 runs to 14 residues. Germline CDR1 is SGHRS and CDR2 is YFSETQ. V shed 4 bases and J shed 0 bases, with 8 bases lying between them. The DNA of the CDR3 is TGCGCCAGCAGCCTGGCGGGCTCTGGAAACACCATATATTTT. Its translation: CASSLAGSGNTIYF.

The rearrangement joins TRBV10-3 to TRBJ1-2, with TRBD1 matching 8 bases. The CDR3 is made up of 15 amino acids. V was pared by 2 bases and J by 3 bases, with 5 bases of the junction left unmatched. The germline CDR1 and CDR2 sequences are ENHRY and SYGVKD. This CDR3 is CAISERTGKDYGYTF. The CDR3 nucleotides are TGTGCCATCAGTGAGAGGACAGGGAAAGACTATGGCTACACCTTC.

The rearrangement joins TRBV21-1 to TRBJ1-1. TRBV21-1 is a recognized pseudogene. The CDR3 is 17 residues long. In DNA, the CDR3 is TGTGCCAGCAGCAATAGGTTCGGGGAAGTCCCGGACACTGAAGCTTTCTTT. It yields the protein CASSNRFGEVPDTEAFF.

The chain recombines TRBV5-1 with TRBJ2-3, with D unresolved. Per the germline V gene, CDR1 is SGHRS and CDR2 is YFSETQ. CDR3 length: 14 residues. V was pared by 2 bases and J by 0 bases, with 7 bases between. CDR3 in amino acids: CASSLVQSTDTQYF. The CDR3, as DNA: TGCGCCAGCAGCTTAGTACAGAGCACAGATACGCAGTATTTT. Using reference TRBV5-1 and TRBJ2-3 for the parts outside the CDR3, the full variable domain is KAGVTQTPRYLIKTRGQQVTLSCSPISGHRSVSWYQQTPGQGLQFLFEYFSETQRNKGNFPGRFSGRQFSNSRSEMNVSTLELGDSALYLCASSLVQSTDTQYFGPGTRLTVL.

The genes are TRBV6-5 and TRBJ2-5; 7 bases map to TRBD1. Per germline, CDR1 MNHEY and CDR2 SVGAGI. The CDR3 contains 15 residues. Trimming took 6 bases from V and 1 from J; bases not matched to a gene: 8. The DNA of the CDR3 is TGTGCCAGCAGCCGACGTCGGGACAGCCAAGAGACCCAGTACTTC. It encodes CASSRRRDSQETQYF.